This T cell receptor (beta chain) was recovered during a study of CD8 T cells in ankylosing spondylitis. Study outcomes and limitations: Several highly homologous variants made up a TCR beta motif, and this motif appeared characteristic of ankylosing spondylitis blood.

In germline, CDR1 is SGDLS, CDR2 YYNGEE. This CDR3 has 15 amino acids. Deletions cut 0 bases from V and 4 bases from J, with 13 bases between. This clonotype was detected ten times or more. The target antigen is unknown. TCRdb ran MiXCR on the 5' RACE reads and lists one entry per CDR3 protein. The sample includes some 8,600 distinct CDR3 sequences, roughly 3.9% of them seen just once. Sequencing was done on a sample of blood, either unsorted or a sorted T cell fraction (not recorded which). The J gene is TRBJ1-2, the V gene TRBV9; D is unclear. The sequence was obtained from a female donor with ankylosing spondylitis or in good health (not recorded which). CDR3 region: CASSVVPPGSYGYTF. CDR3 sequence (DNA): TGTGCCAGCAGCGTAGTGCCGCCAGGCTCCTATGGCTACACCTTC.